The 28 T cell receptor beta chains given below trace back to one sample, sequenced in a study of cytomegalovirus exposure and HLA in healthy donors. Repertoires were generated with immunoSEQ multiplex PCR, while TCRdb's copy carries only in-frame clones and drops some. The data show 70,000 to 80,000 clones, approximately 94% seen once. The specimen sequenced was PBMCs. The receptors originated from a woman aged 18-29 years in good health and CMV-seropositive.

Only a few counts were recorded for this clone. The V gene is TRBV9, the J gene TRBJ2-1, with TRBD2 matching over 7 bases. This CDR3 has 15 residues. Germline V gene sequence: CDR1 SGDLS, CDR2 YYNGEE. J lost 4 bases, V lost 5 bases, and 9 bases had no gene match. CDR3 residues: CASSDGSGDYNEQFF. CDR3 in DNA: TGTGCCAGCAGTGATGGGAGCGGGGATTACAATGAGCAGTTCTTC.

This rearrangement joins TRBV5-1 to TRBJ1-1; a possible D gene is TRBD1 (6 bases). Trimming shortened V by 3 bases and J by 5 bases, and 14 bases separated the two germline ends. CDR3 length equals 14 residues. Germline V gene sequence: CDR1 SGHRS, CDR2 YFSETQ. In DNA form, the CDR3 reads TGCGCCAGCAGCTCGGGGGGGACAACGACTGAAGCTTTCTTT. This sequence encodes CASSSGGTTTEAFF.

The genes are TRBV7-2 and TRBJ2-5, with TRBD2 matching over 8 bases. Germline CDR1 reads SGHTA; CDR2 reads FQGNSA. With 1 base clipped from V and 4 bases from J, the junction kept 5 bases outside the gene matches. The CDR3 is 15 amino acids. CDR3: CASSLGGTRRETQYF. DNA of the CDR3: TGTGCCAGCAGCTTAGGCGGGACTAGGAGAGAGACCCAGTACTTC.

This clone has only one observation. The chain recombines TRBV5-4 with TRBJ1-1; D might be TRBD1 (5 bases). CDR1 and CDR2 from the germline V gene are SGHNT and YYREEE (reference sequence). This CDR3 is built from 14 residues. V was pared by 2 bases and J by 1 base, with 9 bases between. CDR3 in DNA: TGTGCCAGCAGCTTCTTGGGGCCGAACACTGAAGCTTTCTTT. Translation gives CASSFLGPNTEAFF.

V is TRBV7-9 and J is TRBJ1-2, with 7 bases aligning to TRBD1. V lost 5 bases and J lost 7; bases outside the gene matches: 10. The CDR3 consists of 14 residues. Germline lookup yields CDR1 SEHNR and CDR2 FQNEAQ (reference sequence). As DNA, the CDR3 is TGTGCCAGCAGCCAAGGGGACAGAGAAGGTGGCTACACCTTC. Protein sequence: CASSQGDREGGYTF.

The chain uses TRBV5-5 and TRBJ1-6, with 7 positions matching TRBD1. The CDR3 totals 15 residues. With V trimmed by 1 base and J by 5 bases, 3 bases remained unmatched. The germline CDR1 and CDR2 sequences are SGHKS and YYEKEE (reference sequence). The CDR3 DNA follows: TGTGCCAGCAGCTTGTGGGACAGCCATAATTCACCCCTCCACTTT. Its protein is CASSLWDSHNSPLHF. Variable domain in full (rest from reference TRBV5-5 and TRBJ1-6): DAGVTQSPTHLIKTRGQQVTLRCSPISGHKSVSWYQQVLGQGPQFIFQYYEKEERGRGNFPDRFSARQFPNYSSELNVNALLLGDSALYLCASSLWDSHNSPLHFGNGTRLTVT.

This clone was observed once. The rearrangement uses TRBV9 and TRBJ2-1; a possible D gene is TRBD2 (5 bases). Trimming pared 3 bases from V and 5 bases from J, leaving 12 bases between. Germline assignment: CDR1 SGDLS and CDR2 YYNGEE. The CDR3 is 14 residues long. This CDR3 is CASSERLADNEQFF. CDR3 nucleotide sequence: TGTGCCAGCAGCGAGAGGCTAGCTGACAATGAGCAGTTCTTC.

J is TRBJ2-3 and V is TRBV7-9; a weak D match, TRBD1 (5 bases). The V gene lost 1 base and the J gene lost 0 bases, with 17 bases spanning the gap. Germline assignment: CDR1 SEHNR and CDR2 FQNEAQ (reference sequence). The CDR3 totals 18 residues. CDR3 loop: CASSLVVGPGLSTDTQYF. DNA of the CDR3: TGTGCCAGCAGCTTAGTAGTGGGGCCAGGATTGAGCACAGATACGCAGTATTTT.

This clone was detected once. CDR3 sequence reads: CATAGVHSGNTIYF. The CDR3 nucleotides read TGTGCCACCGCCGGGGTTCACTCTGGAAACACCATATATTTT. The J gene is TRBJ1-3, the V gene TRBV6-1; D is unresolved. Germline CDR1 and CDR2: MNHNS and SASEGT. The CDR3 has 14 residues. The V and J ends lost 10 bases and 0 bases respectively, with 13 bases between them.

The V gene is TRBV12-5, the J gene TRBJ1-1; TRBD1 is a possible D gene (6 bases). V was pared by 4 bases and J by 7 bases, with 13 bases between. CDR3 size: 13 residues. CDR1 is LGHNT, CDR2 FRNRAP, per germline. The CDR3 protein is CASGSTGYGEAFF. The CDR3 DNA sequence: TGTGCTAGTGGTTCTACAGGGTACGGTGAAGCTTTCTTT.

V and J are TRBV7-8 and TRBJ1-6; D may be TRBD1 (5 bases). CDR3 length: 13 amino acids. Deletions cut 1 base from V and 9 bases from J, with 7 bases between. The germline V gene has CDR1 SGHVS and CDR2 FQNEAQ. CDR3 sequence reads: CASSLGTTSPLHF. For the CDR3, the DNA is TGTGCCAGCAGCTTAGGGACAACTTCACCCCTCCACTTT.

The rearrangement uses TRBV9 and TRBJ2-3, with 14 bases lining up with TRBD2. This CDR3 contains 22 residues. Trimming took 4 bases from V and 5 from J; bases not matched to a gene: 24. Germline values: CDR1 SGDLS, CDR2 YYNGEE. The CDR3 region is CASSPVTRGVRLAGGPQDTQYF. The DNA for the CDR3 is TGTGCCAGCAGCCCAGTGACTCGGGGCGTAAGACTAGCGGGAGGGCCCCAAGATACGCAGTATTTT.

This chain connects TRBV5-5 to TRBJ2-5, with TRBD2 matching over 8 bases. This CDR3 region has 15 residues. The germline CDR1 and CDR2 sequences are SGHKS and YYEKEE (reference sequence). V trimming: 2 bases; J trimming: 5 bases; junction bases outside the gene matches: 8. The CDR3 DNA is TGTGCCAGCAGCTTAGTTAGCGGGAACCGGGAGACCCAGTACTTC. This encodes CASSLVSGNRETQYF.

J is TRBJ2-1 and V is TRBV30; D might be TRBD2 (6 bases). V dropped 0 bases and J dropped 6 bases, with 9 bases sitting between them. Germline lookup yields CDR1 GTSNPN and CDR2 SVGIG (reference sequence). CDR3 length equals 13 residues. The CDR3 region is CAWSVGGFNEQFF. CDR3 in DNA: TGTGCCTGGAGTGTAGGAGGGTTCAATGAGCAGTTCTTC.

On this clone itself: No conserved phenylalanine or tryptophan is present at the end of the CDR3, so a read error is the likely explanation. CDR3 nucleotides: TGTGCCACCCGAGGAACCCCGGGGGGGCACTATGGCTACACCTCC. Amino acids: CATRGTPGGHYGYTS. The rearrangement links TRBV5-6 to TRBJ1-2; weak D call: TRBD1 (6 bases). Trimming took 9 bases from V and 3 from J, leaving 21 bases between them. The CDR3 is 15 residues long. Germline V gives CDR1 SGHDT, CDR2 YYEEEE.

The rearrangement links TRBV7-3 to TRBJ2-7; D might be TRBD1 (5 bases). The CDR3 has 14 residues. The V end lost 3 bases, the J end lost 2 bases, and 11 bases lay between the germline ends. CDR1 is SGHTA and CDR2 is FQGTGA in the germline V gene. DNA of the CDR3: TGTGCCAGCAGCTTGACTGACAGAACCTACGAGCAGTACTTC. Translating it yields CASSLTDRTYEQYF.

This clone was observed a handful of times. This chain links TRBV10-3 with TRBJ1-3, with D possibly TRBD1 on 5 matching bases. CDR3 size: 16 residues. V was shortened by 6 bases and J by 0 bases, with 15 bases between the two germline ends. The germline CDR1 and CDR2 sequences are ENHRY and SYGVKD. CDR3 loop: CAIRDTRLASGNTIYF. CDR3 coding DNA: TGTGCCATCAGGGACACCCGTCTTGCCTCTGGAAACACCATATATTTT.

This chain connects TRBV27 to TRBJ2-2; 9 positions match TRBD2. This CDR3 comprises 16 residues. Trimming removed 6 bases from V and 6 bases from J; junction bases left unmatched: 11. CDR1 is MNHEY, CDR2 SMNVEV, per germline (reference sequence). As DNA, the CDR3 is TGTGCCAGCAGACAGACCGGGACTAGCAGCGCCGGGGAGCTGTTTTTT. Translating it yields CASRQTGTSSAGELFF.

J is TRBJ2-1 and V is TRBV6-5; 7 positions agree with TRBD1. The CDR3 runs 15 residues. CDR1 is MNHEY, CDR2 SVGAGI, per germline. Trimming at V came to 6 bases and at J to 0 bases, leaving 5 bases not matched to a gene. CDR3 region: CASRYDRDSYNEQFF. The CDR3 DNA is TGTGCCAGCAGATACGACAGGGACTCCTACAATGAGCAGTTCTTC.

V and J are TRBV4-1 and TRBJ2-2, with 10 bases fitting TRBD1. This CDR3 is 16 amino acids long. V shed 2 bases, J shed 7 bases, and the junction held 7 bases outside the gene matches. From germline, CDR1 is MGHRA and CDR2 YSYEKL. The CDR3 bases are TGCGCCAGCAGCCAATCCGGGACAGGGGTTATCGGGGAGCTGTTTTTT. Translating gives CASSQSGTGVIGELFF.

The chain recombines TRBV27 with TRBJ1-5; D is ambiguous. The CDR3 runs 13 residues. Trimming cost V 0 bases and J 4 bases, with 4 bases left between them. Looked up from germline, CDR1 is MNHEY and CDR2 is SMNVEV (reference sequence). The CDR3 DNA reads TGTGCCAGCAGTTTATCTAGTAATCAGCCCCAGCATTTT. Translating it yields CASSLSSNQPQHF.

This clone appeared a few times. This chain uses TRBV11-2 with TRBJ2-3; TRBD2 aligns across 8 bases. V lost 10 bases to trimming and J lost 5 bases; unmatched junction nucleotides: 17. This CDR3 region has 16 residues. Germline-derived CDR1 and CDR2 are SGHAT and FQNNGV. The CDR3 DNA is TGTGCCACTAACTATATGTCCGGGGGGGCCGAAGATACGCAGTATTTT. Amino acids: CATNYMSGGAEDTQYF.

The chain joins TRBV18 to TRBJ1-1; no clear D. The CDR3 length is 14 residues. Germline CDR1 and CDR2: KGHSH and LQKENI. Trimming took 3 bases from V and 3 from J, leaving 11 bases between them. The CDR3 protein is CASSPTLADTEAFF. Here the CDR3 DNA reads TGTGCCAGCTCACCGACACTAGCGGACACTGAAGCTTTCTTT.

The rearrangement uses TRBV7-3 and TRBJ2-5; 9 positions match TRBD1. The CDR3 is 14 amino acids. Germline V gene data show CDR1 as SGHTA and CDR2 as FQGTGA. With V trimmed by 5 bases and J by 5 bases, 6 bases remained unmatched. The CDR3 spells CASSAGQGRETQYF. The CDR3 DNA reads as TGTGCCAGCAGCGCTGGACAGGGGAGGGAGACCCAGTACTTC.

V and J are TRBV7-2 and TRBJ2-1; possibly TRBD1 for D (5 bases). V shed 6 bases and J shed 3 bases, with 18 bases lying between them. The V gene's germline CDR1 is SGHTA and CDR2 FQGNSA. CDR3 length equals 16 residues. The CDR3 region is CASRGQGLTFYNEQFF. The CDR3 nucleotides are TGTGCCAGCAGGGGTCAGGGTCTCACCTTCTACAATGAGCAGTTCTTC.

This clone was seen a few times. V usage is TRBV29-1 and J usage is TRBJ1-2, with 7 bases that match TRBD1. The CDR3 covers 11 residues. V trimming: 2 bases; J trimming: 8 bases; junction bases outside the gene matches: 2. The germline gives CDR1 SQVTM, CDR2 ANQGSEA. The CDR3 sequence: CSVEIGGGYTF. The CDR3 DNA is TGCAGCGTTGAAATAGGGGGCGGCTACACCTTC.

The rearrangement uses TRBV5-1 and TRBJ2-1; D is unresolved. CDR1 and CDR2 (germline): SGHRS, YFSETQ. V was shortened by 3 bases and J by 8 bases, with 15 bases between the two germline ends. The CDR3 runs to 14 residues. CDR3: CASSYRGDKDEQFF. The CDR3 nucleotides read TGCGCCAGCAGCTACCGTGGAGATAAGGATGAGCAGTTCTTC.

The chain uses TRBV5-4 and TRBJ2-5; TRBD2 agrees at 8 bases. The CDR3 contains 15 residues. Germline-derived CDR1 and CDR2 are SGHNT and YYREEE (reference sequence). V trimming: 4 bases; J trimming: 5 bases; junction bases outside the gene matches: 10. The CDR3 here is CASSTWGTSGETQYF. CDR3 sequence (DNA): TGTGCCAGCAGCACGTGGGGGACTAGTGGGGAGACCCAGTACTTC.